This note documents a single T cell receptor (beta chain) sequence. Its antigen is as yet unknown. The table came from immunoSEQ multiplex PCR; TCRdb's copy has only in-frame clones and leaves some out. The repertoire includes roughly 66,000 clones, over 85% of them detected once, and roughly 9.8% sits in the top ten. The sample comes from a study of Tregs in tolerant kidney transplant recipients. Study context: The nonmyeloablative bone marrow transplants came from related graft donors, with transient mixed chimerism. General study results and limits: Biological reproducibility was not directly addressed in this study. Expanding Tregs on activated donor B cells appeared to best identify donor-specific TCRbeta clones. The small number of patients limits these findings pending further validation.

V shed 0 bases and J shed 0 bases, with 8 bases lying between them. The CDR3 runs to 14 residues. Germline V gives CDR1 GTSNPN, CDR2 SVGIG (reference sequence). This chain links TRBV30 with TRBJ1-1; D gene ambiguous. Source: CD8+ T cells from blood, taken before the transplant. The receptor comes from a human donor who received a combined kidney and bone marrow transplant. CDR3 loop: CAWSVPGMNTEAFF. The CDR3 DNA follows: TGTGCCTGGAGTGTCCCGGGAATGAACACTGAAGCTTTCTTT.